Listed below are T cell receptor beta chains from one sample, sequenced in a study of blood T cell repertoires in COVID-19. Only in-frame clones appear in the TCRdb table, and some are missing; sequencing was by immunoSEQ multiplex PCR. The sample includes 95,000 to 150,000 clones, approximately 90% seen only once; the top ten take 1% to 1.5%. Material for sequencing was peripheral blood. These receptors came from a woman of 80 years or more with acute or convalescent COVID-19. Each CDR3 is given with its conserved first and last residue. Each record gives: D gene, V gene, J gene, clone size, CDR3 DNA, CDR3 protein. The D gene is left open where the match is weak. Some rows mark clone size as missing; the rest say once, few, many or name a class of expanded clone.

d_gene: .
v_gene: TRBV6-1
j_gene: TRBJ2-7
abundance: .
CDR3nt: TGTGCCAGCAGTGAAATTTGGGGCCTTGCGTACGAGCAGTACTTC
CDR3aa: CASSEIWGLAYEQYF

d_gene: .
v_gene: TRBV3-1/TRBV3-2
j_gene: TRBJ2-7
abundance: .
CDR3nt: TGTGCCAGCAGCTTCGGACAGACCTACGAGCAGTACTTC
CDR3aa: CASSFGQTYEQYF

d_gene: TRBD1
v_gene: TRBV7-2
j_gene: TRBJ2-3
abundance: .
CDR3nt: TGTGCCAGCAGCTTAGCGTACAGGGGGCCTGGAGATACGCAGTATTTT
CDR3aa: CASSLAYRGPGDTQYF

d_gene: .
v_gene: TRBV27
j_gene: TRBJ1-1
abundance: .
CDR3nt: TGTGCCAGCATAAGCTTGAACACTGAAGCTTTCTTT
CDR3aa: CASISLNTEAFF

d_gene: .
v_gene: TRBV20-1
j_gene: TRBJ2-3
abundance: .
CDR3nt: TGCAGTGCTAGTTCGCTTGGAGGGGGGGAAGCCTCCACAGATACGCAGTATTTT
CDR3aa: CSASSLGGGEASTDTQYF

d_gene: TRBD2
v_gene: TRBV7-2
j_gene: TRBJ2-3
abundance: .
CDR3nt: TGTGCCAGCAGCTTAGTAAAACTAGCGGGGGGCCCCACAGATACGCAGTATTTT
CDR3aa: CASSLVKLAGGPTDTQYF

d_gene: .
v_gene: TRBV11-2
j_gene: TRBJ2-2
abundance: few
CDR3nt: TGTGCCAGCAGCTTAGCGGGTATTAACACCGGGGAGCTGTTTTTT
CDR3aa: CASSLAGINTGELFF

d_gene: TRBD1
v_gene: TRBV19
j_gene: TRBJ1-2
abundance: .
CDR3nt: TGTGCCAGTAGTAAACAGGGGCCGCTCCATGGCTACACCTTC
CDR3aa: CASSKQGPLHGYTF

d_gene: .
v_gene: TRBV7-2
j_gene: TRBJ2-5
abundance: .
CDR3nt: TGTGCCAGCAGCGATTTCGGCGGAGAGCAAGAGACCCAGTACTTC
CDR3aa: CASSDFGGEQETQYF

d_gene: TRBD2
v_gene: TRBV13
j_gene: TRBJ2-4
abundance: .
CDR3nt: TGTGCCAGCAGTTCCCCCGGGGGGAACATTCAGTACTTC
CDR3aa: CASSSPGGNIQYF

d_gene: TRBD1
v_gene: TRBV7-9
j_gene: TRBJ2-5
abundance: .
CDR3nt: TGTGCCAGCAGTTTTGGACAGGCGGCGCAAGAGACCCAGTACTTC
CDR3aa: CASSFGQAAQETQYF

d_gene: .
v_gene: TRBV6-2/TRBV6-3
j_gene: TRBJ2-7
abundance: .
CDR3nt: TGTGCCAGCAGTCGGGGGGGGACAGGGCTCGCGCAGTACTTC
CDR3aa: CASSRGGTGLAQYF

d_gene: .
v_gene: TRBV15
j_gene: TRBJ2-2
abundance: .
CDR3nt: TGTGCCACCAGCAGACCCCGTCGGGGAGGGCAGGGGCGGTTGACCGGGGAGCTGTTTTTT
CDR3aa: CATSRPRRGGQGRLTGELFF

d_gene: .
v_gene: TRBV6-2/TRBV6-3
j_gene: TRBJ2-2
abundance: .
CDR3nt: TGTGCCAGCAGTCTTCAGTCCGGGGAGCTGTTTTTT
CDR3aa: CASSLQSGELFF

d_gene: TRBD1
v_gene: TRBV24-1
j_gene: TRBJ2-5
abundance: .
CDR3nt: TGTGCCACCAGTGATCCCGGGACAGGGGGCTTGACCCAGTACTTC
CDR3aa: CATSDPGTGGLTQYF

d_gene: .
v_gene: TRBV3-1/TRBV3-2
j_gene: TRBJ2-3
abundance: .
CDR3nt: TGTGCCAGCAGCCTCCCCGGAGGGGGCACAGATACGCAGTATTTT
CDR3aa: CASSLPGGGTDTQYF

d_gene: .
v_gene: TRBV19
j_gene: TRBJ1-5
abundance: .
CDR3nt: TGTGCCAGTACCCTAGGGGGGGGGTCAATCAGACCCCAGCATTTT
CDR3aa: CASTLGGGSIRPQHF

d_gene: .
v_gene: TRBV20-1
j_gene: TRBJ1-5
abundance: .
CDR3nt: TGCAGTGCTAGTCCCGAGGTAAATCAGCCCCAGCATTTT
CDR3aa: CSASPEVNQPQHF

d_gene: .
v_gene: TRBV7-2
j_gene: TRBJ2-5
abundance: .
CDR3nt: TGTGCCAGCAGCCGAGAGGTAGGAAAGACCCAGTACTTC
CDR3aa: CASSREVGKTQYF

d_gene: TRBD2
v_gene: TRBV7-8
j_gene: TRBJ2-3
abundance: .
CDR3nt: TGTGCCAGCAGCTTATCATCGGGGGGGGGTGGCACAGATACGCAGTATTTT
CDR3aa: CASSLSSGGGGTDTQYF

d_gene: .
v_gene: TRBV28
j_gene: TRBJ1-5
abundance: .
CDR3nt: TGTGCCAGCAGTGGCCTGGCCGGAGGGCCCCAGCATTTT
CDR3aa: CASSGLAGGPQHF

d_gene: TRBD2
v_gene: TRBV20-1
j_gene: TRBJ2-3
abundance: .
CDR3nt: TGCAGTGCTAGTGACGCGGGACTAGCAGCAGATACGCAGTATTTT
CDR3aa: CSASDAGLAADTQYF

d_gene: .
v_gene: TRBV2
j_gene: TRBJ1-5
abundance: .
CDR3nt: TGTGCCAGCAGTGAAGATGCAGGGCGTCAGCCCCAGCATTTT
CDR3aa: CASSEDAGRQPQHF

d_gene: TRBD1
v_gene: TRBV5-4
j_gene: TRBJ1-3
abundance: .
CDR3nt: TGTGCCAGCAGCTCGCCCAGGGACAGATACACCATATATTTT
CDR3aa: CASSSPRDRYTIYF

d_gene: .
v_gene: TRBV12-3/TRBV12-4
j_gene: TRBJ1-1
abundance: few
CDR3nt: TGTGCCAGCAGTCTACAGGGTAGTACTGAAGCTTTCTTT
CDR3aa: CASSLQGSTEAFF

d_gene: .
v_gene: TRBV9
j_gene: TRBJ2-2
abundance: .
CDR3nt: TGTGCCAGCAGCGTACGACAGACGAACACCGGGGAGCTGTTTTTT
CDR3aa: CASSVRQTNTGELFF

d_gene: .
v_gene: TRBV2
j_gene: TRBJ1-3
abundance: .
CDR3nt: TGTGCCAGCGTCCTAGACGGTGGAAACACCATATATTTT
CDR3aa: CASVLDGGNTIYF

d_gene: TRBD1
v_gene: TRBV19
j_gene: TRBJ1-1
abundance: few
CDR3nt: TGTGCCAGTAGTATAATGGGGCACAGGGGGCGGACTGAAGCTTTCTTT
CDR3aa: CASSIMGHRGRTEAFF

d_gene: .
v_gene: TRBV4-3
j_gene: TRBJ1-2
abundance: .
CDR3nt: TGCGCCAGCAGCCACCTCCCCGGAGGCCGAGTGGAAGGCTACACCTTC
CDR3aa: CASSHLPGGRVEGYTF

d_gene: TRBD1
v_gene: TRBV19
j_gene: TRBJ2-2
abundance: .
CDR3nt: TGTGCCAGTACCGACAGGGGAAACACCGGGGAGCTGTTTTTT
CDR3aa: CASTDRGNTGELFF

d_gene: .
v_gene: TRBV6-2/TRBV6-3
j_gene: TRBJ2-1
abundance: .
CDR3nt: TGTGCCAGCAGTTACCCGACTAGCTCCTACAATGAGCAGTTCTTC
CDR3aa: CASSYPTSSYNEQFF

d_gene: TRBD1
v_gene: TRBV29-1
j_gene: TRBJ2-3
abundance: once
CDR3nt: TGCAGCGTGGGACAGGGGGGTTTAAATACGCAGTATTTT
CDR3aa: CSVGQGGLNTQYF

d_gene: .
v_gene: TRBV5-5
j_gene: TRBJ2-5
abundance: .
CDR3nt: TGTGCCAGCAGCTTGCCCAATGCGGAGACCCAGTACTTC
CDR3aa: CASSLPNAETQYF

d_gene: TRBD2
v_gene: TRBV19
j_gene: TRBJ2-3
abundance: .
CDR3nt: TGTGCCAGTAAGGTCCGGGGGGTTGGTAGCACAGATACGCAGTATTTT
CDR3aa: CASKVRGVGSTDTQYF

d_gene: .
v_gene: TRBV10-3
j_gene: TRBJ1-2
abundance: .
CDR3nt: TGTGCCATCGCCAGGGGTGACTATGGCTACACCTTC
CDR3aa: CAIARGDYGYTF

d_gene: .
v_gene: TRBV19
j_gene: TRBJ1-6
abundance: .
CDR3nt: TGTGCCAGTAGAGGGCAGGGGATGGGATCACCCCTCCACTTT
CDR3aa: CASRGQGMGSPLHF

d_gene: TRBD2
v_gene: TRBV7-2
j_gene: TRBJ2-3
abundance: .
CDR3nt: TGTGCCAGCAGCCCCGGCGGGAGCGGGGGCACAGATACGCAGTATTTT
CDR3aa: CASSPGGSGGTDTQYF

d_gene: .
v_gene: TRBV7-9
j_gene: TRBJ2-1
abundance: .
CDR3nt: TGTGCCAGCAGCTTAGATTCCGTCTCCTACAATGAGCAGTTCTTC
CDR3aa: CASSLDSVSYNEQFF

d_gene: .
v_gene: TRBV15
j_gene: TRBJ1-6
abundance: .
CDR3nt: TGTGCCACCAGCAGAGGAGGGTCGGGATCACCCCTCCACTTT
CDR3aa: CATSRGGSGSPLHF

d_gene: TRBD1
v_gene: TRBV3-1/TRBV3-2
j_gene: TRBJ2-2
abundance: .
CDR3nt: TGTGCCAGCAGACGACAGGGTAGAACCGGGGAGCTGTTTTTT
CDR3aa: CASRRQGRTGELFF

d_gene: TRBD1
v_gene: TRBV7-9
j_gene: TRBJ2-5
abundance: .
CDR3nt: TGTGCCAGCAGCAAGTTGACAGGGGCGCCAGAGACCCAGTACTTC
CDR3aa: CASSKLTGAPETQYF

d_gene: TRBD1
v_gene: TRBV19
j_gene: TRBJ2-1
abundance: .
CDR3nt: TGTGCCATTCCAAAGCCGGGACAGGGTTTCAATGAGCAGTTCTTC
CDR3aa: CAIPKPGQGFNEQFF

d_gene: .
v_gene: TRBV6-5
j_gene: TRBJ2-2
abundance: .
CDR3nt: TGTGCCAGCAGTATTTACAGGGTTCCCGCCGGGGAGCTGTTTTTT
CDR3aa: CASSIYRVPAGELFF

d_gene: TRBD2
v_gene: TRBV3-1/TRBV3-2
j_gene: TRBJ2-5
abundance: .
CDR3nt: TGTGCCAGCAGCCGCCAAACGGGACTAGCGGGAGGAGAGACCCAGTACTTC
CDR3aa: CASSRQTGLAGGETQYF

d_gene: .
v_gene: TRBV6-5
j_gene: TRBJ2-3
abundance: .
CDR3nt: TGTGCCAGCAGTTTCCGCCGGGACAAGAGCACAGATACGCAGTATTTT
CDR3aa: CASSFRRDKSTDTQYF

d_gene: .
v_gene: TRBV9
j_gene: TRBJ1-6
abundance: .
CDR3nt: TGTGCCAGCAGCAGTCAGGTTAATAATTCACCCCTCCACTTT
CDR3aa: CASSSQVNNSPLHF

d_gene: .
v_gene: TRBV18
j_gene: TRBJ2-1
abundance: .
CDR3nt: TGTGCCAGCTCACCACCTCCCGGGGGTGAGCAGTTCTTC
CDR3aa: CASSPPPGGEQFF

d_gene: TRBD2
v_gene: TRBV24-1
j_gene: TRBJ2-1
abundance: .
CDR3nt: TGTGCCACCAGTGATTCCCCGGGACTAGCGGTCTACAATGAGCAGTTCTTC
CDR3aa: CATSDSPGLAVYNEQFF

d_gene: .
v_gene: TRBV27
j_gene: TRBJ1-5
abundance: .
CDR3nt: TGTGCCAGCAGTTTATTTCGGGAGCAGCCCCAGCATTTT
CDR3aa: CASSLFREQPQHF

d_gene: TRBD1
v_gene: TRBV18
j_gene: TRBJ1-2
abundance: .
CDR3nt: TGTGCCAGCTCCCTCGAGGACAGGTCTGACTTC
CDR3aa: CASSLEDRSDF

d_gene: TRBD1
v_gene: TRBV5-1
j_gene: TRBJ2-5
abundance: .
CDR3nt: TGCGCCAGCAGCTTGACAGGGGAAGAGACCCAGTACTTC
CDR3aa: CASSLTGEETQYF

d_gene: .
v_gene: TRBV19
j_gene: TRBJ2-3
abundance: .
CDR3nt: TGTGCCAGTAGTACCCCGACAGGAGTAGATACGCAGTATTTT
CDR3aa: CASSTPTGVDTQYF

d_gene: TRBD1
v_gene: TRBV9
j_gene: TRBJ1-2
abundance: once
CDR3nt: TGTGCCAGCAGCCCCGGGACAGGGGGCCTCTATGGCTACACCTTC
CDR3aa: CASSPGTGGLYGYTF

d_gene: .
v_gene: TRBV12-3/TRBV12-4
j_gene: TRBJ1-5
abundance: .
CDR3nt: TGTGCCAGCAGTTGGGCCGATCAGCCCCAGCATTTT
CDR3aa: CASSWADQPQHF

d_gene: TRBD2
v_gene: TRBV9
j_gene: TRBJ2-6
abundance: .
CDR3nt: TGTGCCAGCAGCCCCCGGGGGGACCCTGGGGCCAACGTCCTGACTTTC
CDR3aa: CASSPRGDPGANVLTF

d_gene: .
v_gene: TRBV29-1
j_gene: TRBJ2-1
abundance: .
CDR3nt: TGCAGCCTCCGCCGGCGAGGTTTCGACAATGAGCAGTTCTTC
CDR3aa: CSLRRRGFDNEQFF

d_gene: .
v_gene: TRBV11-2
j_gene: TRBJ1-2
abundance: once
CDR3nt: TGTGCCAGCAGCTTAGTCGGCTATGGCTACACCTTC
CDR3aa: CASSLVGYGYTF

d_gene: .
v_gene: TRBV12-3/TRBV12-4
j_gene: TRBJ1-1
abundance: .
CDR3nt: TGTGCCAGCACCCAGTGGGGGAGGGGTGAAGCTTTCTTT
CDR3aa: CASTQWGRGEAFF

d_gene: TRBD1
v_gene: TRBV6-5
j_gene: TRBJ1-2
abundance: .
CDR3nt: TGTGCCAGCAGACCCCGGACAGGCTATGGCTACACCTTC
CDR3aa: CASRPRTGYGYTF